This T cell receptor (beta chain) was profiled in a study of read filtering for tumor transcriptome and immune sequencing. Trimming removed 4 bases from V and 4 bases from J, with 9 bases in between. Germline CDR1 is SGHRS and CDR2 is YFSETQ. The CDR3 has 13 residues. From 400 to 450 ng of RNA, a library with molecular barcoded alpha/delta and beta/gamma adaptors was made. TCRdb re-called the reads through MiXCR, storing one row per CDR3 protein. The sample contains some 46,000 distinct CDR3 sequences, roughly 12% of which appear only once. The chain joins TRBV5-1 to TRBJ2-1; D is uncertain. Sequencing used a population of CD138-negative cells sorted from bone marrow. The clonotype was recovered from a donor aged 40 or older with multiple myeloma. The CDR3 protein is CASSLDEYNEQFF. The CDR3 nucleotides are TGCGCCAGCAGCCTGGACGAGTACAATGAGCAGTTCTTC.